These 24 T cell receptor beta chains were sequenced from one sample in a study of shared clonotypes between healthy human individuals. Sequencing was performed with immunoSEQ multiplex PCR; in TCRdb, only in-frame clones are kept and a portion is missing. The table has about 2.4 million clones, approximately 94% seen once. Sequenced material: naive CD4+ T cells from PBMCs. The sample's subset: CD45RA+ positively selected. The receptors shown here come from a man aged 18 to 35 in good health. Some clones in this sample may be carry-over from other donors' samples.

The gene calls are TRBV29-1 and TRBJ1-2; D is perhaps TRBD1 (6 bases). Trimming took 7 bases from V and 0 from J, leaving 18 bases between them. This CDR3 is 15 amino acids long. Germline V gene sequence: CDR1 SQVTM, CDR2 ANQGSEA. CDR3 loop: CSALGGRGANYGYTF. The CDR3 DNA reads as TGCAGCGCCTTGGGGGGGCGCGGAGCTAACTATGGCTACACCTTC. The variable domain in full, with the rest retrieved from reference TRBV29-1 and TRBJ1-2, is SAVISQKPSRDICQRGTSLTIQCQVDSQVTMMFWYRQQPGQSLTLIATANQGSEATYESGFVIDKFPISRPNLTFSTLTVSNMSPEDSSIYLCSALGGRGANYGYTFGSGTRLTVV.

The rearrangement uses TRBV28 and TRBJ1-5; D may be TRBD1 (5 bases). CDR3 length: 13 amino acids. Germline V gene sequence: CDR1 MDHEN, CDR2 SYDVKM. V dropped 6 bases and J dropped 5 bases, with 11 bases sitting between them. The CDR3 reads CASSSGAYQPQHF. As DNA, the CDR3 is TGTGCCAGCAGCAGCGGGGCGTATCAGCCCCAGCATTTT.

V usage is TRBV10-1 and J usage is TRBJ1-4; tentatively, D is TRBD1 (5 bases). V lost 8 bases to trimming and J lost 4 bases, with 11 bases between them. CDR1 is WNHNN, CDR2 SYGVQD, per germline (reference sequence). The CDR3 has 13 residues. CDR3 in DNA: TGCGCCAGCGAGGGGCGGGATAATGAAAAACTGTTTTTT. This sequence encodes CASEGRDNEKLFF.

This clone was observed a few times. The CDR3 nucleotides read TGCGCCAGCAGTGGTTCGGGGTCCGAGCAGTACTTC. Translating it yields CASSGSGSEQYF. This sequence joins TRBV10-1 and TRBJ2-7, with TRBD2 as a possible D gene (5 bases). The ends were cut back, 4 bases at V and 6 bases at J, with 10 bases in the middle. This CDR3 has 12 amino acids. CDR1 is WNHNN, CDR2 SYGVQD, per germline (reference sequence).

The rearrangement links TRBV4-1 to TRBJ2-3, with 10 bases identical to TRBD2. In germline, CDR1 is MGHRA, CDR2 YSYEKL. J gave up 0 bases and V 2 bases, and 2 bases lay outside the gene matches. The length of the CDR3 is 16 residues. The CDR3 bases are TGCGCCAGCAGCCAAACTAGCGGGGCGAGCACAGATACGCAGTATTTT. Residues: CASSQTSGASTDTQYF.

CDR3 residues: CASSYSTGQTEQFF. CDR3 bases: TGTGCCAGCAGTTACTCGACGGGGCAAACGGAGCAGTTCTTC. The genes are TRBV6-5 and TRBJ2-1; D possibly matches TRBD1 or TRBD2 (5 bases each). Looked up from germline, CDR1 is MNHEY and CDR2 is SVGAGI. The CDR3 contains 14 residues. V lost 0 bases and J lost 10, with 13 bases in between.

Details on this clone: Sequence at one end of the junction differs from germline and may be a read error. Other DNA sequences of this sample code for an identical CDR3. The gene calls are TRBV6-5 and TRBJ2-7, with TRBD2 matching over 12 bases. Germline V CDR1 and CDR2: MNHEY, SVGAGI. The CDR3 consists of 15 residues. The chain's CDR3 is CASSPTSGSPYEQYF. Here the CDR3 DNA reads TGCGCCAGCAGTCCGACTAGCGGGAGCCCCTACGAGCAGTACTTC.

The chain has TRBV5-5 and TRBJ2-3; TRBD2 aligns across 10 bases. V shed 3 bases, J shed 5 bases, and the junction held 12 bases outside the gene matches. The CDR3 sequence is 17 residues long. Germline V lookup: CDR1 SGHKS, CDR2 YYEKEE (reference sequence). In nucleotides, the CDR3 is TGTGCCAGCAGCTATCACTCTAGCGGGAGTTTCGGAGATACGCAGTATTTT. Translation gives CASSYHSSGSFGDTQYF.

This chain connects TRBV28 to TRBJ2-5; 8 bases are a match to TRBD1. V lost 3 bases, J lost 5 bases, and 5 bases stayed unmatched. The CDR3 is made up of 14 amino acids. CDR1 MDHEN and CDR2 SYDVKM come from the germline V gene. CDR3 in DNA: TGTGCCAGCAGTTTCTCAGGGGGCAGTGAGACCCAGTACTTC. It translates to CASSFSGGSETQYF.

The CDR3 reads CSVRTNGYTF. The CDR3 nucleotides read TGCAGTGTCCGGACGAATGGCTACACCTTC. The chain combines TRBV20-1 with TRBJ1-2; D gene unclear. The CDR3 spans 10 residues. From germline, CDR1 is DFQATT and CDR2 SNEGSKA (reference sequence). V dropped 7 bases and J dropped 6 bases, with 9 bases sitting between them.

The chain is built from TRBV5-6 and TRBJ1-2; the D gene is possibly TRBD1 (5 bases). The V end was cut by 5 bases, the J end by 3 bases, with 26 bases between. The germline V gene has CDR1 SGHDT and CDR2 YYEEEE. The CDR3 loop spans 18 amino acids. The CDR3 DNA follows: TGTGCCAGCAGAGGTCGGGTCGATCAGGGATGGATTGACTATGGCTACACCTTC. It yields the protein CASRGRVDQGWIDYGYTF.

The chain uses TRBV6-4 and TRBJ2-7; D not certain. This CDR3 region has 19 residues. Trimming shortened V by 1 base and J by 0 bases, and 22 bases separated the two germline ends. Germline CDR1 reads MRHNA; CDR2 reads SNTAGT. The CDR3 DNA sequence: TGTGCCAGCAGTGACTTTGGCCCCTTTGTCTCCCCTAGCTCCTACGAGCAGTACTTC. It encodes CASSDFGPFVSPSSYEQYF.

CDR3 in amino acids: CASSEPLGPEAFF. DNA for the CDR3: TGTGCCAGCAGTGAACCTCTTGGGCCAGAAGCTTTCTTT. V is TRBV25-1 and J is TRBJ1-1; D gene uncertain. The CDR3 loop spans 13 amino acids. Germline lookup yields CDR1 MGHDK and CDR2 SYGVNS. V was trimmed by 2 bases and J by 8 bases, leaving 12 bases between them.

This CDR3 is CASSPGQGASGYTF. For the CDR3, the DNA is TGTGCCAGCAGTCCGGGACAGGGGGCCTCTGGCTACACCTTC. This chain connects TRBV27 to TRBJ1-2, with 12 bases identical to TRBD1. The CDR3 totals 14 residues. V was pared by 5 bases and J by 7 bases, with 5 bases of the junction left unmatched. The germline V gene encodes CDR1 MNHEY and CDR2 SMNVEV (reference sequence).

The V call is TRBV28, the J call TRBJ1-1; no reliable D call. The CDR3 length is 13 residues. V lost 10 bases to trimming and J lost 6 bases, with 18 bases between them. CDR1 and CDR2 from the germline V gene are MDHEN and SYDVKM. The CDR3 loop is CATSRERISEAFF. DNA of the CDR3: TGTGCCACCAGCCGGGAGAGGATCTCTGAAGCTTTCTTT.

The gene calls are TRBV19 and TRBJ1-4, with 9 bases aligning to TRBD1. The V and J ends lost 4 bases and 6 bases, in that order; junction bases with no gene match: 15. This CDR3 spans 18 amino acids. Germline lookup yields CDR1 LNHDA and CDR2 SQIVND (reference sequence). As DNA, the CDR3 is TGTGCCAGTAGTACCCCCGGACAGGGGAGGGTAGAGGATGAAAAACTGTTTTTT. It codes for CASSTPGQGRVEDEKLFF.

J is TRBJ1-4 and V is TRBV6-5; D gene ambiguous. Germline V gives CDR1 MNHEY, CDR2 SVGAGI. V was shortened by 4 bases and J by 8 bases, with 8 bases between the two germline ends. CDR3 length equals 12 residues. CDR3 sequence (DNA): TGTGCCAGCAGTTTAAATGGAGAAAAACTGTTTTTT. Protein product: CASSLNGEKLFF.

The chain is built from TRBV12-5 and TRBJ2-5, with 9 bases identical to TRBD1. The CDR3 covers 15 residues. The junction had 6 bases not matched to a gene; V was cut back by 6 bases and J by 1 base. CDR1 LGHNT and CDR2 FRNRAP come from the germline V gene. CDR3 region: CASGSDRGLQETQYF. The CDR3 nucleotides are TGTGCTAGTGGCTCGGACAGGGGACTCCAAGAGACCCAGTACTTC.

J is TRBJ2-4 and V is TRBV28; 8 bases line up with TRBD1. V shed 3 bases and J 8 bases; nucleotides not matched to a gene: 6. Germline V gene sequence: CDR1 MDHEN, CDR2 SYDVKM. The CDR3 runs 14 residues. The CDR3 DNA reads TGTGCCAGCAGTTTCTCGGACAGGGTATACATTCAGTACTTC. It encodes CASSFSDRVYIQYF.

The chain joins TRBV10-1 to TRBJ2-3; 10 bases fit TRBD2. Germline V gene sequence: CDR1 WNHNN, CDR2 SYGVQD (reference sequence). The CDR3 extends over 16 amino acids. The V and J ends lost 2 bases and 6 bases, in that order; junction bases with no gene match: 8. The CDR3 loop is CASSEQAGGGLDTQYF. In nucleotides, the CDR3 is TGCGCCAGCAGTGAGCAAGCGGGAGGGGGACTGGATACGCAGTATTTT.

CDR3 region: CASSHRGTEAFF. In DNA, the CDR3 is TGTGCCAGCAGCCATCGGGGCACTGAAGCTTTCTTT. The chain has TRBV11-2 and TRBJ1-1; no reliable D call. Trimming pared 5 bases from V and 4 bases from J, leaving 8 bases between. The CDR3 contains 12 residues. Germline V gene data show CDR1 as SGHAT and CDR2 as FQNNGV.

The chain recombines TRBV11-1 with TRBJ1-1; 8 nucleotides match TRBD1. Germline CDR1 is SGHAT and CDR2 is FQDESV (reference sequence). CDR3 length: 16 amino acids. Trimming at V came to 2 bases and at J to 5 bases, leaving 10 bases not matched to a gene. CDR3 DNA: TGTGCCAGCAGCTTAACGGCCGCAGGGGGCCAGACTGAAGCTTTCTTT. Translating it yields CASSLTAAGGQTEAFF.

This clone was seen once. This rearrangement joins TRBV15 to TRBJ2-4, with 9 bases that match TRBD2. This CDR3 has 14 residues. CDR1 is LNHNV and CDR2 is YYDKDF in the germline V gene (reference sequence). V lost 3 bases, J lost 6 bases, and 3 bases stayed unmatched. CDR3 residues: CATSRGLAVNIQYF. The CDR3 DNA is TGTGCCACCAGCAGGGGACTAGCCGTAAACATTCAGTACTTC.

Only one count was recorded for this clone. The genes are TRBV28 and TRBJ2-1; D perhaps matches TRBD2 (5 bases). The CDR3 consists of 15 residues. Trimming shortened V by 1 base and J by 3 bases, and 10 bases separated the two germline ends. Germline V CDR1 and CDR2: MDHEN, SYDVKM. CDR3 loop: CASSLSPGLYNEQFF. Here the CDR3 DNA reads TGTGCCAGCAGTTTATCCCCAGGACTCTACAATGAGCAGTTCTTC.